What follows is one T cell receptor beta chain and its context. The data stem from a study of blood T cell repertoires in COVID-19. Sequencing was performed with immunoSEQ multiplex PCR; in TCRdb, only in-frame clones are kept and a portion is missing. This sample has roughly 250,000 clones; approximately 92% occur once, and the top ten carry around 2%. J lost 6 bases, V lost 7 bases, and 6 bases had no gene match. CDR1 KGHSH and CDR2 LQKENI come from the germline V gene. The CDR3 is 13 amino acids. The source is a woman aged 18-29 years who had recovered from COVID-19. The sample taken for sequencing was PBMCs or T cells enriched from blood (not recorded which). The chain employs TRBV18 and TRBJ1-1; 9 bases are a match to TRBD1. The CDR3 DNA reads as TGTGCCAGCTTAGGGACAGGGCGACCTGAAGCTTTCTTT. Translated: CASLGTGRPEAFF.